This TCR beta chain appears in the sequencing data of a study of T cells in Graves' hyperthyroidism and ophthalmopathy. Study observations and caveats: Stable hyperthyroidism was told apart from ophthalmopathy by a model built on 13 V-J features.

Patients were excluded because of uncontrolled infection, other autoimmune disease, pregnancy or lactation. For the diagnoses, clinical symptoms, serum thyroxine and TRAb, thyroid ultrasound and orbital computed tomography were used. This clonotype was observed at least ten times. What it recognizes is unknown. Using RNA transcripts as the source, TCR beta CDR3 regions were amplified. First-round RT-PCR targeting the TCR CDR3 was performed with the HTBI primer set. TCRdb ran MiXCR on the multiplex PCR reads and lists one entry per CDR3 protein. The sample holds about 350,000 distinct CDR3 sequences; 15% to 20% are singletons and the top ten take roughly a sixth. This TCR was recovered from a woman aged 40 to 55 with Graves' ophthalmopathy. Sequenced input: blood.

CDR3 in DNA: TGCAGCGTTCTTACCTCTACCCCATGGCGGGACTATGGCTACACCTTC. This translates into CSVLTSTPWRDYGYTF. The chain links TRBV29-1 to TRBJ1-2; no clear D. Looked up from germline, CDR1 is SQVTM and CDR2 is ANQGSEA. Trimming shortened V by 5 bases and J by 3 bases, and 22 bases separated the two germline ends. CDR3 length: 16 amino acids. Full variable domain (missing parts from reference TRBV29-1 and TRBJ1-2): SAVISQKPSRDICQRGTSLTIQCQVDSQVTMMFWYRQQPGQSLTLIATANQGSEATYESGFVIDKFPISRPNLTFSTLTVSNMSPEDSSIYLCSVLTSTPWRDYGYTFGSGTRLTVV.